The T cell receptor beta chain under discussion was sequenced for a study of beta chain features in type 1 diabetes. Study observations and caveats: Moderate yet significant TCRB CDR3 shortening was seen in Type 1 diabetes patients in all four CD4+ subsets.

The V gene's germline CDR1 is MNHEY and CDR2 SVGAGI. Trimming stripped 7 bases from V and 1 base from J, with 13 bases between. CDR3 length equals 14 residues. A remark on this clone: As yet, its antigen is unknown.

Investigators reverse transcribed all isolated RNA, so they sequenced expressed TCRB transcripts. Using immunoSEQ multiplex PCR, the repertoire was profiled, and TCRdb retains in-frame clones only, with some absent. The table lists approximately 170,000 clones, 6.5% to 9.5% of them singletons. Sequencing was carried out using central memory CD4+ T cells from blood. The J gene is TRBJ1-1, the V gene TRBV6-5, with D possibly matching TRBD1 (6 bases). This clonotype was sampled from a woman aged 40-49 years with type 1 diabetes. In nucleotides, the CDR3 is TGTGCCAGCAATAAGGACAGAGGGAACACTGAAGCTTTCTTT. This gives the protein CASNKDRGNTEAFF.